One and the same sample provided the 32 T cell receptor beta chains below, sequenced in a study of T cell clones after liver transplantation. Proliferating CFSE-low MLR cells were sequenced to define alloreactive TCRbeta sequences. The assay was immunoSEQ multiplex PCR, and TCRdb's table has in-frame clones only and misses some. The sample carries about 1,200 clones, roughly half recorded once. These TCRs are of unknown antigen specificity. Sequenced sample: CD4+ T cells from cultured PBMCs. These receptors all stem from a human patient who received a liver transplant. The graft donor may account for some of the T cells.

This clone is large within its sample. The CDR3 region has the DNA TGCACCAGCAGCCAAGATCGGCGGGGGCCGACTCTAGCCAAAAACATTCAGTACTTC. Translated: CTSSQDRRGPTLAKNIQYF. The chain recombines TRBV1 with TRBJ2-4; TRBD2 is the table's D call and was not checked against the DNA. TRBV1 is a pseudogene. CDR3 size: 19 residues.

V usage is TRBV7-2 and J usage is TRBJ2-1, with D unclear. From germline, CDR1 is SGHTA and CDR2 FQGNSA. This CDR3 is 11 amino acids long. The ends were cut back, 6 bases at V and 9 bases at J, with 9 bases in the middle. CDR3 coding DNA: TGTGCCAGCAGTTTTCAGATTGAGCAGTTCTTC. Translated: CASSFQIEQFF. Supplemented by reference TRBV7-2 and TRBJ2-1, the full variable domain reads GAGVSQSPSNKVTEKGKDVELRCDPISGHTALYWYRQSLGQGLEFLIYFQGNSAPDKSGLPSDRFSAERTGGSVSTLTIQRTQQEDSAVYLCASSFQIEQFFGPGTRLTVL.

In its sample, this clone was seen a few times. The rearrangement joins TRBV7-2 to TRBJ1-6; no reliable D call. The CDR3 is made up of 12 amino acids. CDR1 and CDR2 from the germline V gene are SGHTA and FQGNSA. Trimming shortened V by 10 bases and J by 5 bases, and 9 bases separated the two germline ends. The CDR3 DNA reads TGTGCCACCGCTCGGGATAATTCACCCCTCCACTTT. This sequence encodes CATARDNSPLHF.

The chain carries TRBV7-2 and TRBJ2-1; TRBD1 or TRBD2 may be the D gene (5 bases each). The CDR3 consists of 12 residues. V lost 2 bases and J 15 bases, leaving 14 bases between the germline ends. The germline V gene has CDR1 SGHTA and CDR2 FQGNSA. The CDR3 region is CASSLMGDVLFF. DNA of the CDR3: TGTGCCAGCAGCTTAATGGGGGATGTCCTGTTCTTC.

The chain links TRBV5-4 to TRBJ1-2; D perhaps matches TRBD1 (6 bases). The CDR3 contains 15 residues. Germline CDR1 and CDR2: SGHNT and YYREEE (reference sequence). V shed 1 base and J shed 0 bases, with 10 bases lying between them. DNA for the CDR3: TGTGCCAGCAGCTTGCGCCGGGGGCCTAACTATGGCTACACCTTC. Translating it yields CASSLRRGPNYGYTF.

This clone was observed a handful of times. The same CDR3 arises from other DNA sequences in this sample as well. V is TRBV9 and J is TRBJ2-1; 9 nucleotides match TRBD2. J was trimmed by 5 bases and V by 0 bases; bases with no gene match: 6. The CDR3 totals 16 residues. Germline V gives CDR1 SGDLS, CDR2 YYNGEE. The CDR3 sequence: CASSVGLAGLNNEQFF. The CDR3 DNA reads TGTGCCAGCAGCGTAGGGCTAGCGGGACTAAACAATGAGCAGTTCTTC.

The genes are TRBV30 and TRBJ1-1; a weak D match, TRBD1 (6 bases). The V end was cut by 3 bases, the J end by 4 bases, with 12 bases between. This CDR3 comprises 13 residues. Germline V lookup: CDR1 GTSNPN, CDR2 SVGIG (reference sequence). CDR3 loop: CAWRREGGTEAFF. In DNA, the CDR3 is TGTGCCTGGAGGCGGGAAGGGGGCACTGAAGCTTTCTTT.

This clone has only a few counts. The chain recombines TRBV7-2 with TRBJ2-3; D unclear. Trimming removed 2 bases from V and 0 bases from J, with 6 bases in between. CDR1 is SGHTA and CDR2 is FQGNSA in the germline V gene. The CDR3 is 14 amino acids. The CDR3 DNA reads as TGTGCCAGCAGCTTAACGACTAGCACAGATACGCAGTATTTT. It is translated as CASSLTTSTDTQYF. Full variable domain (remainder filled in from reference TRBV7-2 and TRBJ2-3): GAGVSQSPSNKVTEKGKDVELRCDPISGHTALYWYRQSLGQGLEFLIYFQGNSAPDKSGLPSDRFSAERTGGSVSTLTIQRTQQEDSAVYLCASSLTTSTDTQYFGPGTRLTVL.

Judged by abundance, this clone is large. This sequence joins TRBV6-5 and TRBJ1-2; 7 nucleotides align to TRBD1. Germline V gene data show CDR1 as MNHEY and CDR2 as SVGAGI. J gave up 5 bases and V 5 bases, and 5 bases lay outside the gene matches. This CDR3 is built from 13 residues. DNA for the CDR3: TGTGCCAGCAGTCCCGGGACAGTTTATGGCTACACCTTC. Its protein product is CASSPGTVYGYTF.

In its sample, this clone was seen a few times. The V call is TRBV28, the J call TRBJ2-1; D is uncertain. There are 11 residues in the CDR3. The V end was cut by 5 bases, the J end by 14 bases, with 13 bases between. CDR1 is MDHEN and CDR2 is SYDVKM in the germline V gene. The CDR3 spells CASSPGYSKFF. The DNA of the CDR3 is TGTGCCAGCAGTCCGGGTTACTCGAAGTTCTTC.

The chain carries TRBV5-6 and TRBJ2-3, with D unresolved. CDR1 is SGHDT, CDR2 YYEEEE, per germline. Between the trimmed V and J ends, which lost 4 bases and 1 base, there was a span of 10 bases. There are 14 residues in the CDR3. In DNA form, the CDR3 reads TGTGCCAGCAGCGGTGAACCCCGCACAGATACGCAGTATTTT. Amino acids: CASSGEPRTDTQYF.

With respect to this clone: The same CDR3 also results from other DNA sequences found in this sample. The rearrangement links TRBV2 to TRBJ2-2; tentative D call: TRBD2 (7 bases). Trimming took off 2 bases at V and 6 bases at J, with 10 bases between the two ends. The CDR3 totals 14 residues. Per the germline V gene, CDR1 is SNHLY and CDR2 is FYNNEI. CDR3 residues: CASSERGGSGELFF. The CDR3, as DNA: TGTGCCAGCAGTGAAAGGGGGGGGTCCGGGGAGCTGTTTTTT.

This clone has just a few counts. This chain links TRBV6-6 with TRBJ2-7, with TRBD1 as a possible D gene (6 bases). CDR1 and CDR2 (germline): MNHNY, SVGAGI (reference sequence). Trimming took off 6 bases at V and 3 bases at J, with 18 bases between the two ends. The CDR3 is 15 amino acids. The CDR3 reads CASSRAGVPVYEQYF. The CDR3 DNA follows: TGTGCCAGCAGCAGAGCAGGGGTTCCGGTCTACGAGCAGTACTTC.

This clone is large in the sample. This rearrangement joins TRBV7-8 to TRBJ1-1, with D unresolved. The CDR3 has 15 residues. Trimming stripped 5 bases from V and 5 bases from J, with 18 bases between. Germline V gene data show CDR1 as SGHVS and CDR2 as FQNEAQ. The CDR3 coding sequence is TGTGCCAGCAGCGATCAACTCCGGGTGGGGACTGAAGCTTTCTTT. This translates into CASSDQLRVGTEAFF. The whole variable domain, filled in from reference TRBV7-8 and TRBJ1-1, reads GAGVSQSPRYKVAKRGQDVALRCDPISGHVSLFWYQQALGQGPEFLTYFQNEAQLDKSGLPSDRFFAERPEGSVSTLKIQRTQQEDSAVYLCASSDQLRVGTEAFFGQGTRLTVV.

This clone turned up a few times. The chain links TRBV7-9 to TRBJ1-3; D possibly corresponds to TRBD1 (5 bases). This CDR3 is built from 14 residues. Germline V lookup: CDR1 SEHNR, CDR2 FQNEAQ (reference sequence). The V and J ends lost 2 bases and 7 bases respectively, with 12 bases between them. CDR3 in DNA: TGTGCCAGCAGCTTACAGGGATCTACTAACACCATATATTTT. Its translation: CASSLQGSTNTIYF.

The CDR3 loop reads CASSGRDSGSTDTQYF. The DNA of the CDR3 is TGTGCCAGCAGCGGCCGGGACAGTGGTTCCACAGATACGCAGTATTTT. The chain is built from TRBV5-5 and TRBJ2-3, with 7 positions matching TRBD1. The CDR3 has 16 residues. In germline, CDR1 is SGHKS, CDR2 YYEKEE (reference sequence). J gave up 2 bases and V 4 bases, and 10 bases lay outside the gene matches.

This clone was detected a few times. The chain couples TRBV19 to TRBJ2-3; no definite D call. V lost 8 bases and J lost 3, with 12 bases in between. The CDR3 extends over 13 amino acids. Per the germline V gene, CDR1 is LNHDA and CDR2 is SQIVND (reference sequence). CDR3 DNA: TGTGCCAGTGGGCCAGGTGGGACAGATACGCAGTATTTT. Its translation is CASGPGGTDTQYF.

By share, this clone ranks as large (0.1 to 1%). This rearrangement joins TRBV7-9 to TRBJ2-7, with 8 bases lining up with TRBD2. CDR3 size: 15 residues. J lost 5 bases, V lost 6 bases, and 12 bases had no gene match. Germline V gene sequence: CDR1 SEHNR, CDR2 FQNEAQ (reference sequence). DNA of the CDR3: TGTGCCAGCAGGCCTCTCGGGACTAGTTTCGACGAGCAGTACTTC. Encoded protein: CASRPLGTSFDEQYF.

The rearrangement uses TRBV4-2 and TRBJ2-1, with D tentatively TRBD2 (6 bases). CDR3 size: 13 residues. Per germline, CDR1 LGHNA and CDR2 YNFKEQ. V was pared by 0 bases and J by 10 bases, with 10 bases between. CDR3 nucleotide sequence: TGTGCCAGCAGCCAAGATGGGGCGGGGGAGCAGTTCTTC. Translated: CASSQDGAGEQFF.

The sample holds a few counts of this clone. V usage is TRBV10-3 and J usage is TRBJ2-2; D ambiguous. The CDR3 consists of 16 residues. Trimming removed 8 bases at V and 10 bases at J, with 26 bases between. The germline V gene has CDR1 ENHRY and CDR2 SYGVKD. Here the CDR3 reads CAIRASGRGSPEELFF. The CDR3 DNA sequence: TGTGCCATCCGGGCCTCTGGCCGCGGTTCACCCGAGGAGCTGTTTTTT.

The chain employs TRBV7-2 and TRBJ2-5; D unclear. The CDR3 length is 15 residues. V gave up 1 base and J gave up 1 base, with 10 bases separating them. The germline V gene encodes CDR1 SGHTA and CDR2 FQGNSA. Here the CDR3 reads CASSLDFSLQETQYF. In nucleotides, the CDR3 is TGTGCCAGCAGCTTAGATTTTAGTCTCCAAGAGACCCAGTACTTC. The whole variable domain, filled in from reference TRBV7-2 and TRBJ2-5, reads GAGVSQSPSNKVTEKGKDVELRCDPISGHTALYWYRQSLGQGLEFLIYFQGNSAPDKSGLPSDRFSAERTGGSVSTLTIQRTQQEDSAVYLCASSLDFSLQETQYFGPGTRLLVL.

By frequency in the sample, this clone is large. The CDR3 reads CASSRAGVPVYEQYF. CDR3 bases: TGTGCCAGCAGCAGAGCAGGGGTTCCGGTCTACGAGCAGTACTTC. The chain combines TRBV6-5 with TRBJ2-7; maybe TRBD1 (6 bases). CDR3 size: 15 residues. Germline CDR1 reads MNHEY; CDR2 reads SVGAGI. Deletions cut 6 bases from V and 3 bases from J, with 18 bases between.

By frequency in the sample, this clone is large. This sequence joins TRBV2 and TRBJ2-7; TRBD1 matches at 9 bases. The CDR3 spans 17 residues. Germline assignment: CDR1 SNHLY and CDR2 FYNNEI. Unmatched junction bases numbered 7, after V lost 0 bases and J lost 1 base. CDR3 nucleotide sequence: TGTGCCAGCAGTGAAGCCCCCACCGGGACAGGGTCCTACGAGCAGTACTTC. Translating it yields CASSEAPTGTGSYEQYF. Complete variable domain (other parts from reference TRBV2 and TRBJ2-7): EPEVTQTPSHQVTQMGQEVILRCVPISNHLYFYWYRQILGQKVEFLVSFYNNEISEKSEIFDDQFSVERPDGSNFTLKIRSTKLEDSAMYFCASSEAPTGTGSYEQYFGPGTRLTVT.

Sample share makes this clone large. The chain employs TRBV5-6 and TRBJ2-7, with 12 positions matching TRBD2. This CDR3 region has 13 residues. Looked up from germline, CDR1 is SGHDT and CDR2 is YYEEEE. V lost 4 bases and J lost 9; bases outside the gene matches: 5. In DNA, the CDR3 is TGTGCCAGCAGCCTAGGACTAGCGGGAAGGCAGTACGTC. Amino acids: CASSLGLAGRQYV.

The V call is TRBV19, the J call TRBJ1-2, with TRBD1 matching 8 bases. The junction had 11 bases not matched to a gene; V was cut back by 5 bases and J by 3 bases. Germline CDR1 reads LNHDA; CDR2 reads SQIVND (reference sequence). CDR3 length: 16 residues. The CDR3 here is CASSPSLGTGDYGYTF. In nucleotides, the CDR3 is TGTGCCAGTAGTCCATCCCTTGGGACAGGTGACTATGGCTACACCTTC.

The CDR3 reads CASSTRDRAQGGYTF. The CDR3 DNA is TGCGCCAGCAGCACCCGGGACAGGGCCCAAGGGGGCTACACCTTC. J is TRBJ1-2 and V is TRBV4-3; TRBD1 matches at 9 bases. Trimming took 5 bases from V and 8 from J; bases not matched to a gene: 12. Germline CDR1 and CDR2: LGHNA and YSLEER. The CDR3 loop spans 15 amino acids.

The chain uses TRBV6-5 and TRBJ1-5, with 7 bases fitting TRBD1. The germline gives CDR1 MNHEY, CDR2 SVGAGI. CDR3 length: 15 amino acids. With V trimmed by 6 bases and J by 2 bases, 7 bases remained unmatched. CDR3 residues: CASRRQGSGNQPQHF. CDR3 DNA sequence: TGTGCCAGCAGGCGACAGGGTAGTGGCAATCAGCCCCAGCATTTT.

This clone occurred a few times. The rearrangement links TRBV19 to TRBJ2-1, with TRBD2 matching over 10 bases. V lost 6 bases and J lost 3; bases outside the gene matches: 8. The germline V gene has CDR1 LNHDA and CDR2 SQIVND (reference sequence). The CDR3 extends over 16 amino acids. This chain's CDR3 is CASSPTSGVIYNEQFF. Written as DNA, the CDR3 is TGTGCCAGTAGCCCAACTAGCGGGGTCATCTACAATGAGCAGTTCTTC.

The rearrangement links TRBV7-9 to TRBJ1-2; 10 nucleotides line up with TRBD1. The CDR3 spans 14 residues. Germline assignment: CDR1 SEHNR and CDR2 FQNEAQ (reference sequence). Losses at the gene ends were 4 bases for V and 5 bases for J; bases not matched to a gene: 4. CDR3 DNA: TGTGCCAGCAGCTCTGGGACAGGGGTTTATGGCTACACCTTC. Amino acids: CASSSGTGVYGYTF. Full variable domain (outside the CDR3, taken from reference TRBV7-9 and TRBJ1-2): DTGVSQNPRHKITKRGQNVTFRCDPISEHNRLYWYRQTLGQGPEFLTYFQNEAQLEKSRLLSDRFSAERPKGSFSTLEIQRTEQGDSAMYLCASSSGTGVYGYTFGSGTRLTVV.

This clone is termed large. This chain uses TRBV4-1 with TRBJ2-3, with a weak D call TRBD1 (5 bases). Trimming stripped 0 bases from V and 1 base from J, with 5 bases between. This CDR3 comprises 14 residues. The V gene's germline CDR1 is MGHRA and CDR2 YSYEKL. This CDR3 reads CASSQEGRTDTQYF. CDR3 bases: TGCGCCAGCAGCCAAGAGGGGCGCACAGATACGCAGTATTTT.

V usage is TRBV6-5 and J usage is TRBJ2-1; D possibly uses TRBD1 or TRBD2 (5 bases each). V lost 6 bases and J lost 3, with 15 bases in between. Germline lookup yields CDR1 MNHEY and CDR2 SVGAGI. This CDR3 is 15 amino acids long. The CDR3 reads CASRSGAADYNEQFF. The CDR3 coding sequence is TGTGCCAGCAGATCCGGGGCAGCGGACTACAATGAGCAGTTCTTC.

Comment on this clone: In the same sample, other DNA sequences code for this CDR3. The chain uses TRBV5-1 and TRBJ1-4, with D perhaps TRBD1 (6 bases). Germline assignment: CDR1 SGHRS and CDR2 YFSETQ. Trimming took 5 bases from V and 0 from J, leaving 14 bases between them. The CDR3 is made up of 16 amino acids. In DNA, the CDR3 is TGCGCCAGCAGGCTCGGGAGGGGGACAACTAATGAAAAACTGTTTTTT. Protein product: CASRLGRGTTNEKLFF. Full variable domain (rest looked up from reference TRBV5-1 and TRBJ1-4): KAGVTQTPRYLIKTRGQQVTLSCSPISGHRSVSWYQQTPGQGLQFLFEYFSETQRNKGNFPGRFSGRQFSNSRSEMNVSTLELGDSALYLCASRLGRGTTNEKLFFGSGTQLSVL.